This passage covers 25 T cell receptor beta chains from one sample sequenced in a study of CD8 T cells in Susac syndrome. With random hexamers, reverse transcription was performed on roughly 0.45 to 1 ug of RNA. TCRdb re-called the immunoSEQ multiplex PCR reads through MiXCR, storing one row per CDR3 protein. The data contain some 120,000 distinct CDR3 sequences, about nine tenths of them seen just once; the ten biggest clones take up about 0.14%. The sequenced material came from CD4+ T cells from PBMCs. The receptors come from a human donor in good health.

The chain joins TRBV18 to TRBJ2-5; a weak D match, TRBD1 (5 bases). The germline V gene encodes CDR1 KGHSH and CDR2 LQKENI. V lost 1 base and J lost 2, with 5 bases in between. The CDR3 is made up of 13 amino acids. The CDR3 DNA follows: TGTGCCAGCTCACCACAGGGGCAAGAGACCCAGTACTTC. Its protein is CASSPQGQETQYF. Variable domain in full (rest from reference TRBV18 and TRBJ2-5): NAGVMQNPRHLVRRRGQEARLRCSPMKGHSHVYWYRQLPEEGLKFMVYLQKENIIDESGMPKERFSAEFPKEGPSILRIQQVVRGDSAAYFCASSPQGQETQYFGPGTRLLVL.

The chain is built from TRBV7-8 and TRBJ2-1; 8 nucleotides align to TRBD1. Germline V lookup: CDR1 SGHVS, CDR2 FQNEAQ. The CDR3 spans 18 residues. Trimming cost V 5 bases and J 4 bases; bases outside gene matches: 16. CDR3: CASSHSQGAGLAYNEQFF. The CDR3 nucleotides read TGTGCCAGCAGCCATAGTCAGGGGGCAGGTTTGGCATACAATGAGCAGTTCTTC.

CDR3 in amino acids: CAISDVGPSLGKGSQHF. The CDR3 region has the DNA TGTGCCATCAGTGACGTTGGACCGTCCCTCGGCAAAGGGTCCCAGCATTTT. The chain couples TRBV10-3 to TRBJ1-5; D ambiguous. The CDR3 is 17 residues long. Germline V gene data show CDR1 as ENHRY and CDR2 as SYGVKD. Trimming left V 3 bases short and J 11 bases short, with 26 bases between.

The chain has TRBV6-2 or TRBV6-3 and TRBJ1-2; 7 bases match TRBD1. The V gene end was trimmed by 0 bases and the J gene end by 4 bases; junction bases not matched to a gene: 8. The V gene's germline CDR1 is MNHEY and CDR2 SVGEGT. The CDR3 is 16 amino acids. CDR3 region: CASSYSDRADVYGYTF. The CDR3 DNA follows: TGTGCCAGCAGTTACTCAGACAGGGCGGACGTCTATGGCTACACCTTC.

This clonotype came up a few times. The V gene is TRBV29-1, the J gene TRBJ1-1; a weak D match, TRBD1 (5 bases). There are 12 residues in the CDR3. CDR1 is SQVTM and CDR2 is ANQGSEA in the germline V gene. The germline V and J ends were trimmed by 7 bases and 1 base, with 10 bases remaining between them. The CDR3 sequence is CSGGTGNTEAFF. The CDR3 region has the DNA TGCAGCGGGGGGACGGGGAACACTGAAGCTTTCTTT.

V is TRBV6-5 and J is TRBJ1-2; no definite D call. CDR1 and CDR2 (germline): MNHEY, SVGAGI. V shed 7 bases and J shed 4 bases, with 16 bases lying between them. This CDR3 is built from 14 residues. The CDR3 spells CASMVRSKGYGYTF. The CDR3 region has the DNA TGTGCCAGCATGGTCCGATCCAAAGGCTATGGCTACACCTTC.

V gene TRBV4-2 combines with J gene TRBJ1-1; D remains unclear. The germline V gene has CDR1 LGHNA and CDR2 YNFKEQ. This CDR3 region has 18 residues. Trimming removed 1 base from V and 1 base from J, with 19 bases in between. CDR3 sequence (DNA): TGTGCCAGCAGCCAAGCTATTAGTACACGTGTGTGGAACACTGAAGCTTTCTTT. Translating it yields CASSQAISTRVWNTEAFF.

The chain combines TRBV25-1 with TRBJ1-5; no reliable D call. The V gene's germline CDR1 is MGHDK and CDR2 SYGVNS. V lost 4 bases and J 4 bases, leaving 11 bases between the germline ends. The CDR3 covers 14 residues. CDR3 in amino acids: CASSGALGNQPQHF. The CDR3 DNA sequence: TGTGCCAGCAGTGGGGCCCTGGGAAATCAGCCCCAGCATTTT.

The chain carries TRBV4-3 and TRBJ2-3; D uncertain. V lost 0 bases, J lost 2 bases, and 9 bases lay in between. The CDR3 is made up of 15 amino acids. Per germline, CDR1 LGHNA and CDR2 YSLEER. The CDR3 DNA reads as TGCGCCAGCAGCCAAGAGACCCAAGACACAGATACGCAGTATTTT. It encodes CASSQETQDTDTQYF.

The rearrangement links TRBV19 to TRBJ2-1; 8 positions agree with TRBD1. V lost 3 bases and J lost 9; bases outside the gene matches: 4. The germline CDR1 and CDR2 sequences are LNHDA and SQIVND (reference sequence). This CDR3 spans 13 amino acids. This chain's CDR3 is CASSIDRGREQFF. The CDR3 region has the DNA TGTGCCAGTAGTATCGACAGGGGACGTGAGCAGTTCTTC.

The V call is TRBV7-8, the J call TRBJ1-1, with 9 nucleotides matching TRBD1. Germline V gene data show CDR1 as SGHVS and CDR2 as FQNEAQ. V gave up 6 bases and J gave up 0 bases; unmatched junction bases: 8. This CDR3 comprises 16 residues. CDR3 bases: TGTGCCAGCAGGTCCGGGACAGGGACAATGAACACTGAAGCTTTCTTT. Its protein is CASRSGTGTMNTEAFF.

CDR3 protein: CASSPRLAGQAGAKNIQYF. As DNA, the CDR3 is TGTGCCAGCAGCCCGCGACTAGCGGGACAGGCCGGGGCCAAAAACATTCAGTACTTC. The chain recombines TRBV9 with TRBJ2-4, with TRBD2 matching 11 bases. The CDR3 loop spans 19 amino acids. Germline V CDR1 and CDR2: SGDLS, YYNGEE. Trimming at V came to 4 bases and at J to 1 base, leaving 13 bases not matched to a gene. Full variable domain (outside the CDR3, taken from reference TRBV9 and TRBJ2-4): DSGVTQTPKHLITATGQRVTLRCSPRSGDLSVYWYQQSLDQGLQFLIQYYNGEERAKGNILERFSAQQFPDLHSELNLSSLELGDSALYFCASSPRLAGQAGAKNIQYFGAGTRLSVL.

This sequence joins TRBV6-6 and TRBJ2-2; D perhaps matches TRBD1 (5 bases). The ends were cut back, 5 bases at V and 1 base at J, with 8 bases in the middle. The CDR3 extends over 14 amino acids. Per the germline V gene, CDR1 is MNHNY and CDR2 is SVGAGI (reference sequence). This CDR3 is CASSKTVNTGELFF. For the CDR3, the DNA is TGTGCCAGCAGTAAGACAGTGAACACCGGGGAGCTGTTTTTT.

The V call is TRBV4-1, the J call TRBJ1-1; tentative D call: TRBD1 (5 bases). The CDR3 sequence is 15 residues long. V was cut by 0 bases and J by 6 bases, with 14 bases left in between. Per the germline V gene, CDR1 is MGHRA and CDR2 is YSYEKL. CDR3 DNA sequence: TGCGCCAGCAGCCAAGATGGGGCAGGGCTTGCTGAAGCTTTCTTT. Translation gives CASSQDGAGLAEAFF.

The V gene is TRBV29-1, the J gene TRBJ1-4, with 7 bases lining up with TRBD1. Germline-derived CDR1 and CDR2 are SQVTM and ANQGSEA. This CDR3 contains 14 residues. V shed 6 bases, J shed 2 bases, and the junction held 6 bases outside the gene matches. CDR3 sequence reads: CSVVGDSTNEKLFF. CDR3 DNA sequence: TGCAGCGTAGTAGGGGACAGCACTAATGAAAAACTGTTTTTT. Combining the CDR3 with reference TRBV29-1 and TRBJ1-4 gives the whole variable domain SAVISQKPSRDICQRGTSLTIQCQVDSQVTMMFWYRQQPGQSLTLIATANQGSEATYESGFVIDKFPISRPNLTFSTLTVSNMSPEDSSIYLCSVVGDSTNEKLFFGSGTQLSVL.

The genes are TRBV5-1 and TRBJ2-3; TRBD2 matches 9 bases. CDR1 is SGHRS, CDR2 YFSETQ, per germline. The CDR3 totals 16 residues. Trimming cost V 9 bases and J 1 base; bases outside gene matches: 12. In DNA, the CDR3 is TGCGCCAACTGGCCACGCCTAGCGGGGTGCACAGATACGCAGTATTTT. Its protein product is CANWPRLAGCTDTQYF.

This chain uses TRBV25-1 with TRBJ1-1; unclear D gene. Germline-derived CDR1 and CDR2 are MGHDK and SYGVNS. This CDR3 spans 10 amino acids. V gave up 4 bases and J gave up 6 bases, with 3 bases separating them. Here the CDR3 reads CASSGSEAFF. The CDR3 DNA follows: TGTGCCAGCAGTGGATCTGAAGCTTTCTTT.

This chain links TRBV7-9 with TRBJ2-5, with D perhaps given as TRBD1 or TRBD2 (5 bases each). CDR1 SEHNR and CDR2 FQNEAQ come from the germline V gene (reference sequence). The V and J ends lost 0 bases and 5 bases respectively, with 7 bases between them. The CDR3 spans 13 residues. The CDR3: CASSLAGDETQYF. The CDR3 nucleotides read TGTGCCAGCAGCTTAGCGGGGGACGAGACCCAGTACTTC.

The gene calls are TRBV3-1 and TRBJ2-1, with a weak D call TRBD1 (5 bases). CDR1 and CDR2 (germline): LGHDT, YNNKEL (reference sequence). CDR3 length: 17 residues. V lost 0 bases and J lost 2, with 14 bases in between. DNA of the CDR3: TGTGCCAGCAGCCAAGAGAAGCCAGGGTTGCCCTACAATGAGCAGTTCTTC. Translated: CASSQEKPGLPYNEQFF.

The V gene is TRBV9, the J gene TRBJ2-1, with 14 bases lining up with TRBD2. V lost 3 bases and J lost 6; bases outside the gene matches: 20. The CDR3 sequence is 21 residues long. CDR1 and CDR2 (germline): SGDLS, YYNGEE. CDR3 loop: CASSAAGTSGSVWRSGNEQFF. DNA of the CDR3: TGTGCCAGCAGCGCTGCTGGGACTAGCGGGAGCGTTTGGCGGTCTGGCAATGAGCAGTTCTTC. The full variable domain, with the rest looked up from reference TRBV9 and TRBJ2-1, is DSGVTQTPKHLITATGQRVTLRCSPRSGDLSVYWYQQSLDQGLQFLIQYYNGEERAKGNILERFSAQQFPDLHSELNLSSLELGDSALYFCASSAAGTSGSVWRSGNEQFFGPGTRLTVL.

This sequence joins TRBV7-9 and TRBJ2-1; the match to TRBD1 covers 11 bases. Germline CDR1 SEHNR, CDR2 FQNEAQ (reference sequence). Trimming at V came to 1 base and at J to 9 bases, leaving 5 bases not matched to a gene. The CDR3 spans 15 residues. For the CDR3, the DNA is TGTGCCAGCAGCTTAGAGGGGACAGGGGGAAGTGAGCAGTTCTTC. It yields the protein CASSLEGTGGSEQFF.

The J gene is TRBJ2-2, the V gene TRBV7-8; 7 nucleotides match TRBD2. The CDR3 runs 15 residues. Trimming removed 6 bases from V and 0 bases from J; junction bases left unmatched: 4. Germline CDR1 reads SGHVS; CDR2 reads FQNEAQ. The CDR3 spells CASSKAGANTGELFF. In DNA, the CDR3 is TGTGCCAGCAGTAAGGCGGGGGCGAACACCGGGGAGCTGTTTTTT.

CDR3 bases: TGCGCCAGCAGCTTGGGAGGGGGCAATCAGCCCCAGCATTTT. Its protein product is CASSLGGGNQPQHF. The chain links TRBV5-1 to TRBJ1-5; D is possibly TRBD1 (5 bases). The length of the CDR3 is 14 residues. Germline values: CDR1 SGHRS, CDR2 YFSETQ. The V and J ends lost 0 bases and 2 bases respectively, with 6 bases between them.

This chain links TRBV19 with TRBJ2-1; possibly TRBD2 for D (5 bases). V lost 4 bases, J lost 6 bases, and 19 bases lay in between. CDR1 is LNHDA and CDR2 is SQIVND in the germline V gene (reference sequence). The CDR3 is made up of 16 amino acids. CDR3 in amino acids: CASSTPRGIGGNEQFF. CDR3 nucleotides: TGTGCCAGTAGTACCCCGAGAGGGATAGGAGGCAATGAGCAGTTCTTC.

This chain uses TRBV29-1 with TRBJ1-1; D unresolved. Germline V CDR1 and CDR2: SQVTM, ANQGSEA. CDR3 size: 12 residues. V was shortened by 3 bases and J by 8 bases, with 13 bases between the two germline ends. CDR3 residues: CSVEEPGDEAFF. DNA for the CDR3: TGCAGCGTTGAGGAACCGGGAGACGAAGCTTTCTTT.